This TCR beta chain was identified during a study of monozygotic twins with inflammatory bowel disease. General study points: The analysis yielded no support for one strong signal or clonotype associated with IBD. Versus healthy twins, IBD patients showed fewer clonotypes shared with others, especially with disease activity.

The germline CDR1 and CDR2 sequences are SGHAT and FQDESV (reference sequence). The CDR3 extends over 16 amino acids. In eight separate reactions per sample, cDNA was generated. With the 5' RACE reads reprocessed, TCRdb shows one record per CDR3 protein and no DNA. The sample holds about 210,000 distinct CDR3 sequences. For this clonotype: Its antigen is as yet unknown.

No T cells were sorted before total RNA was taken from whole blood. Sequenced sample: blood. This TCR was recovered from a human donor with ulcerative colitis or Crohn's disease, or a healthy co-twin of an affected twin (not recorded which). The J gene is TRBJ1-3, the V gene TRBV11-1; the D call of TRBD1 rests on TCRdb alone, since no DNA is present to check it. CDR3 protein: CASSSIQGFSGNTIYF.